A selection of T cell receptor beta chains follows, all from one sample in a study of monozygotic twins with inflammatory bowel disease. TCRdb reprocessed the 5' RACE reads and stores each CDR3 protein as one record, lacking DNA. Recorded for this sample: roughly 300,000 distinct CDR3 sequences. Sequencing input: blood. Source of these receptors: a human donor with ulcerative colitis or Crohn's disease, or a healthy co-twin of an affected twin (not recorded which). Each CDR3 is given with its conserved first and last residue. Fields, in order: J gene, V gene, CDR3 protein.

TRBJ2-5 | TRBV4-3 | CASSQGSTGRRETQYF
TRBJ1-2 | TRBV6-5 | CASSYSTDSGWGYTF
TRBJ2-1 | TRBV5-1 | CASSPGQGAGNEQFF
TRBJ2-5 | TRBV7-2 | CASSGGQIPQETQYF
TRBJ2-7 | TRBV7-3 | CASSPQTGSQQYF
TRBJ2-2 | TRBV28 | CASSLGLISRNTGELFF
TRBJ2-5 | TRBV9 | CASSPWTSGGLKTQYF
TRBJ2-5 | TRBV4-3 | CASSHQGYQETQYF
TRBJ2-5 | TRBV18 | CASSPWQGETQYF
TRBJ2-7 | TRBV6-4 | CASSDGGKQYF
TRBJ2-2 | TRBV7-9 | CASSLEGFGELFF
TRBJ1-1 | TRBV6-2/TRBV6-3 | CASSYRYEAFF
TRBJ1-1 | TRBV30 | CAWRPSGTGNTEAFF
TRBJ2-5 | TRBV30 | CAWSAGGTSGTQETQYF
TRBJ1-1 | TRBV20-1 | CSARDLGRIEAFF
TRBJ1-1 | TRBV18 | CASSPPGAEAFF
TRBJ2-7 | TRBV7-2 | CASSSRLEQYF
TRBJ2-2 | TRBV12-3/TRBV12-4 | CASSPKPAGELFF
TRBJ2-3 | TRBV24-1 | CATSDFPSGRSTDTQYF
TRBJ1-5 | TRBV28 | CASRPTAGTGGNQPQYF
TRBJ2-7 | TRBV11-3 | CARIRDTRSYEQYF
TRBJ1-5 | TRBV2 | CASSEALGQFNQPQHF
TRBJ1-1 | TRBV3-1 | CASTMGQGVTEAFF
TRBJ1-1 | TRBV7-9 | CASSAQNTEAFF
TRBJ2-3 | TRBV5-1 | CASSLVGTGKDTQYF
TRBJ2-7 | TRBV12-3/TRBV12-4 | CASTLPGTSDSYEQYF
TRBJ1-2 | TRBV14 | CASSQDQSPDGYTF
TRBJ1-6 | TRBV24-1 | CATSEGGPSSPLHF
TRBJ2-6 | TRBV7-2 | CASQSQGRTGANVLTF
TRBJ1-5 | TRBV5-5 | CASSFGGAQPQHF
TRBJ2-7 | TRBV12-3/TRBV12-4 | CASSLRGSSSYEQYF
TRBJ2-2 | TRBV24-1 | CATRQGTNTGELFF
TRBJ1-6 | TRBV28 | CASSLNGGALNSPLHF
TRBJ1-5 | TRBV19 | CASRRDRGYSNQPQHF
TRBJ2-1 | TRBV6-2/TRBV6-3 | CASSLTGVVGSSYNEQFF
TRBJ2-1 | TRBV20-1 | CSARAYDEQFF
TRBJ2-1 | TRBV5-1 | CASSLRLAGSNEQFF
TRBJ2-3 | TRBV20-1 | CTTGSSGSVDTQYF
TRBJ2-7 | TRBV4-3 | CASSPTRDPSYEQYF
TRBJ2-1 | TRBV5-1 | CASSLGAASYNEQFF
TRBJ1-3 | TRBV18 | CASSPVALGVGNTIYF
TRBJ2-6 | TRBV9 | CASSVGQAVSGANVLTF
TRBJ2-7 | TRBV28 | CASSSQGSGPIYEQYF
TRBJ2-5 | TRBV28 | CASRPTSPQETQYF
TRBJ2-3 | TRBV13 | CASSSRQGARTDTQYF
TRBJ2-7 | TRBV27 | CASSTRTGNGEQYF